This T cell receptor beta chain is drawn from a study of blood T cells in healthy people across ages. Study results and caveats: Both naive CD4+ cell counts and diversity were greater in long-lived donors than in aged donors. Age showed a roughly linear inverse relationship with TCR beta diversity per million T cells.

With regard to this clonotype: What it binds is not known.

Using a J-beta primer mix together with a sample-barcoded 5' primer, a second PCR was run for about 7 to 12 cycles. Researchers report that each sample yielded at least 3 million CDR3-containing paired-end reads. TCRdb re-analysed the 5' RACE reads in MiXCR, keeping a single row per CDR3 protein. The data show some 780,000 distinct CDR3 sequences, 56% seen once. V dropped 4 bases and J dropped 7 bases, with 23 bases sitting between them. Germline V gives CDR1 DFQATT, CDR2 SNEGSKA (reference sequence). The CDR3 extends over 16 amino acids. Sample donors were healthy Caucasian individuals that came from Russia, aged roughly 6 to 95.

The chain combines TRBV20-1 with TRBJ2-1, with D possibly being TRBD1 or TRBD2 (6 bases each). The sequence was collected from a man aged 35-49 years in good health. Sequencing was carried out using blood. The CDR3 region is CSAKLFVGGTGNEQFF. The CDR3 DNA sequence: TGCAGTGCTAAGCTATTCGTAGGGGGGACGGGTAATGAGCAGTTCTTC.